Below are 26 T cell receptor beta chains sequenced from a single sample in a study of T cells in Graves' hyperthyroidism and ophthalmopathy. Amplification of TCR beta CDR3 regions used RNA as the template. HTBI primers were used for first-round RT-PCR of the TCR CDR3. One entry per CDR3 protein results from TCRdb running MiXCR on the multiplex PCR reads. The sample consists of under 300,000 distinct CDR3 sequences, around 15% of them appearing once. The sequencing input was blood. The receptors originated from a woman in her forties or fifties with Graves' hyperthyroidism that later progressed to Graves' ophthalmopathy.

The chain uses TRBV14 and TRBJ1-3; 10 bases are shared with TRBD1. Per germline, CDR1 SGHDN and CDR2 FVKESK. The J segment lost 3 bases and the V segment lost 2 bases, leaving 13 bases of the junction unmatched. CDR3 length: 19 residues. The CDR3 DNA follows: TGTGCCAGCAGCCAACCTAGCCTCCGGGACAGGGGATTTGGAAACACCATATATTTT. Protein: CASSQPSLRDRGFGNTIYF.

Only a few counts were recorded for this clonotype. The J gene is TRBJ1-5, the V gene TRBV19, with TRBD1 matching 9 bases. Trimming cost V 3 bases and J 3 bases; bases outside gene matches: 3. Germline assignment: CDR1 LNHDA and CDR2 SQIVND (reference sequence). The CDR3 runs 15 residues. DNA of the CDR3: TGTGCCAGTAGTATTGGGACAGGGACCAATCAGCCCCAGCATTTT. It encodes CASSIGTGTNQPQHF.

In its sample, this clonotype was seen many times. The CDR3 here is CASSLVGTPGTEAFF. The CDR3 bases are TGCGCCAGCAGCTTGGTCGGGACACCCGGGACTGAAGCTTTCTTT. This sequence joins TRBV5-1 and TRBJ1-1; perhaps TRBD1 as D (6 bases). The germline CDR1 and CDR2 sequences are SGHRS and YFSETQ. This CDR3 comprises 15 residues. V lost 0 bases and J 5 bases, leaving 14 bases between the germline ends.

The table lists this clonotype with many counts. V usage is TRBV4-1 and J usage is TRBJ2-7, with D tentatively TRBD1 (5 bases). There are 15 residues in the CDR3. Germline lookup yields CDR1 MGHRA and CDR2 YSYEKL. V gave up 6 bases and J gave up 2 bases, with 17 bases separating them. For the CDR3, the DNA is TGCGCCAGCAGGGGCGTTGGCAGGGCCCCCTACGAGCAGTACTTC. It yields the protein CASRGVGRAPYEQYF.

This clonotype was seen at least ten times. The chain recombines TRBV7-9 with TRBJ2-5, with 8 bases lining up with TRBD2. CDR3 length equals 16 residues. V lost 6 bases to trimming and J lost 0 bases; unmatched junction nucleotides: 9. The germline gives CDR1 SEHNR, CDR2 FQNEAQ (reference sequence). The CDR3 loop is CASSPPYSGNQETQYF. The CDR3 DNA sequence: TGTGCCAGCAGTCCACCCTATAGCGGGAACCAAGAGACCCAGTACTTC.

This clonotype was detected many times. V gene TRBV3-1 combines with J gene TRBJ2-5; D remains unclear. V gave up 0 bases and J gave up 2 bases, with 7 bases separating them. Germline values: CDR1 LGHDT, CDR2 YNNKEL (reference sequence). This CDR3 comprises 14 residues. Here the CDR3 DNA reads TGTGCCAGCAGCCAAGAGGGCGGACAAGAGACCCAGTACTTC. As protein: CASSQEGGQETQYF.

This clonotype was recorded many times. The genes are TRBV5-1 and TRBJ2-1; 11 bases agree with TRBD1. V shed 6 bases, J shed 8 bases, and the junction held 10 bases outside the gene matches. Germline V gene lookup returns CDR1 SGHRS and CDR2 YFSETQ. This CDR3 has 15 amino acids. CDR3 DNA sequence: TGCGCCAGCATCACGGGACAGGGGGGACAGGATGAGCAGTTCTTC. Translation: CASITGQGGQDEQFF. Filled out from reference TRBV5-1 and TRBJ2-1, the complete variable domain reads KAGVTQTPRYLIKTRGQQVTLSCSPISGHRSVSWYQQTPGQGLQFLFEYFSETQRNKGNFPGRFSGRQFSNSRSEMNVSTLELGDSALYLCASITGQGGQDEQFFGPGTRLTVL.

This clonotype was detected many times. The V call is TRBV28, the J call TRBJ1-2; D gene unclear. The CDR3 has 12 residues. V was cut by 2 bases and J by 8 bases, with 9 bases left in between. CDR1 is MDHEN, CDR2 SYDVKM, per germline. Here the CDR3 reads CASSLKGRGYTF. The CDR3 nucleotides read TGTGCCAGCAGTTTAAAAGGGCGGGGCTACACCTTC.

This clonotype has ten or more counts. The rearrangement joins TRBV27 to TRBJ2-7; 9 positions agree with TRBD1. Trimming cost V 3 bases and J 2 bases; bases outside gene matches: 11. Germline loops: CDR1 MNHEY, CDR2 SMNVEV (reference sequence). This CDR3 comprises 17 residues. The CDR3 DNA sequence: TGTGCCAGCAGTTTGGTCTCCGGGACAGGGAGGACCTACGAGCAGTACTTC. This codes for CASSLVSGTGRTYEQYF.

This clonotype showed up many times. The chain combines TRBV20-1 with TRBJ2-3; 10 bases fit TRBD2. Germline values: CDR1 DFQATT, CDR2 SNEGSKA (reference sequence). With V trimmed by 6 bases and J by 0 bases, 3 bases remained unmatched. This CDR3 is built from 14 residues. The CDR3 sequence is CSALAGSSTDTQYF. DNA for the CDR3: TGCAGTGCACTAGCGGGATCTAGCACAGATACGCAGTATTTT.

The chain is built from TRBV10-3 and TRBJ2-3; D uncertain. V was cut by 8 bases and J by 5 bases, with 8 bases left in between. The germline CDR1 and CDR2 sequences are ENHRY and SYGVKD. The CDR3 length is 11 residues. CDR3 protein: CAIGPGDTQYF. CDR3 DNA: TGTGCCATCGGTCCCGGAGATACGCAGTATTTT.

This clonotype occurred many times. The chain is built from TRBV7-9 and TRBJ2-5, with 9 bases matching TRBD1. Germline CDR1 is SEHNR and CDR2 is FQNEAQ (reference sequence). The CDR3 extends over 16 amino acids. Trimming cost V 5 bases and J 1 base; bases outside gene matches: 8. CDR3 bases: TGTGCCAGCAGCCCCCGACAGGGGGGGGCCCAAGAGACCCAGTACTTC. Translating gives CASSPRQGGAQETQYF.

The CDR3 spells CASSLYSDRGATYEQYF. CDR3 sequence (DNA): TGTGCCAGCAGTCTTTATTCCGACAGGGGGGCGACCTACGAGCAGTACTTC. The chain has TRBV28 and TRBJ2-7; TRBD1 agrees at 9 bases. Trimming removed 5 bases from V and 2 bases from J; junction bases left unmatched: 13. The CDR3 totals 17 residues. From germline, CDR1 is MDHEN and CDR2 SYDVKM.

This clonotype has a count of ten or more. The gene calls are TRBV5-1 and TRBJ2-5, with TRBD2 matching over 10 bases. CDR3 length: 15 amino acids. The V gene's germline CDR1 is SGHRS and CDR2 YFSETQ. After removal of 4 bases from V and 1 base from J, the junction contained 4 bases not matched to a gene. CDR3 DNA sequence: TGCGCCAGCAGCGATCTAGCGGGGGCCCAAGAGACCCAGTACTTC. Translation gives CASSDLAGAQETQYF.

For this clonotype: This may come from a read error, since a much larger clone is one base off. This chain joins TRBV29-1 and TRBJ1-1; 9 bases align to TRBD1. Losses at the gene ends were 7 bases for V and 3 bases for J; bases not matched to a gene: 9. This CDR3 has 14 residues. The germline V gene has CDR1 SQVTM and CDR2 ANQGSEA. CDR3 coding DNA: TGCAGCGCTAGCGACAGGGGGTCTCACACTGAAGCTTTCTTT. Translated, it gives CSASDRGSHTEAFF.

This clonotype was counted at least ten times. This sequence joins TRBV12-3 or TRBV12-4 and TRBJ2-1; 7 bases agree with TRBD2. The CDR3 is 14 residues long. After removal of 7 bases from V and 5 bases from J, the junction contained 8 bases not matched to a gene. The CDR3, as DNA: TGTGCCAGCACCTACCTAGCGGTTAACAATGAGCAGTTCTTC. Its protein product is CASTYLAVNNEQFF.

In this sample, this clonotype turned up many times. This sequence joins TRBV6-2 or TRBV6-3 and TRBJ1-5; tentatively, D is TRBD1 (6 bases). Trimming cost V 6 bases and J 1 base, with 13 bases left between them. CDR1 and CDR2 from the germline V gene are MNHEY and SVGEGT. The CDR3 totals 15 residues. This CDR3 reads CASRGDGTSNQPQHF. The CDR3 nucleotides are TGTGCCAGCAGGGGGGATGGGACAAGCAATCAGCCCCAGCATTTT.

This clonotype has more than one count but fewer than ten. The CDR3 region has the DNA TGTGCCAGTAGTGGCCGGGGGACGGCTACTGGAAACACCATATATTTT. Translation: CASSGRGTATGNTIYF. The rearrangement links TRBV19 to TRBJ1-3; TRBD1 is a possible D gene (5 bases). CDR1 LNHDA and CDR2 SQIVND come from the germline V gene (reference sequence). The CDR3 has 16 amino acids. Trimming took off 5 bases at V and 2 bases at J, with 16 bases between the two ends.

Many counts were recorded for this clonotype. The chain couples TRBV5-1 to TRBJ1-2, with 7 bases lining up with TRBD1. The CDR3 has 15 amino acids. The germline CDR1 and CDR2 sequences are SGHRS and YFSETQ. J was trimmed by 3 bases and V by 4 bases; bases with no gene match: 9. The chain's CDR3 is CASSTVQGTDYGYTF. In DNA, the CDR3 is TGCGCCAGCAGCACCGTACAGGGGACCGACTATGGCTACACCTTC.

Regarding this clonotype: A read error may be the cause here, since a much bigger clone is one base away. The CDR3 does not close with the conserved phenylalanine or tryptophan, likely indicating a read error. The J gene is TRBJ2-7, the V gene TRBV11-2; 10 bases are a match to TRBD1. The CDR3 extends over 17 amino acids. CDR1 is SGHAT and CDR2 is FQNNGV in the germline V gene. Trimming at V came to 4 bases and at J to 1 base, leaving 10 bases not matched to a gene. The CDR3 spells CASSWPGGQGFSYEQYS. The CDR3 nucleotides read TGTGCCAGCAGCTGGCCCGGGGGACAGGGGTTTTCCTACGAGCAGTACTCC.

This clonotype was detected only a few times. The chain couples TRBV19 to TRBJ2-1, with a tentative D call TRBD2 (5 bases). Germline CDR1 LNHDA, CDR2 SQIVND (reference sequence). V was trimmed by 8 bases and J by 4 bases, leaving 18 bases between them. The CDR3 totals 15 residues. The CDR3 sequence is CASGMRAGIYNEQFF. CDR3 DNA: TGTGCCAGTGGGATGCGCGCCGGGATTTACAATGAGCAGTTCTTC. Variable domain in full (rest from reference TRBV19 and TRBJ2-1): DGGITQSPKYLFRKEGQNVTLSCEQNLNHDAMYWYRQDPGQGLRLIYYSQIVNDFQKGDIAEGYSVSREKKESFPLTVTSAQKNPTAFYLCASGMRAGIYNEQFFGPGTRLTVL.

This clonotype was seen a few times. Given a much more abundant clone one base away, this may be a read error. The chain is built from TRBV14 and TRBJ1-4; D is unclear. Germline loops: CDR1 SGHDN, CDR2 FVKESK. V shed 0 bases and J shed 8 bases, with 1 base lying between them. The CDR3 has 11 amino acids. CDR3 protein: CASSQEEKLFF. The DNA of the CDR3 is TGTGCCAGCAGCCAAGAGGAAAAACTGTTTTTT.

This clonotype has a count of ten or more. The V call is TRBV27, the J call TRBJ2-7, with D possibly matching TRBD2 (5 bases). The germline V and J ends were trimmed by 1 base and 3 bases, with 7 bases remaining between them. This CDR3 has 13 amino acids. CDR1 and CDR2 (germline): MNHEY, SMNVEV (reference sequence). The CDR3 protein is CASSLFAGYEQYF. Here the CDR3 DNA reads TGTGCCAGCAGTTTATTTGCGGGCTACGAGCAGTACTTC.

The chain links TRBV20-1 to TRBJ2-2, with a possible D match to TRBD2 (6 bases). The CDR3 is 16 amino acids. The ends were cut back, 1 base at V and 7 bases at J, with 19 bases in the middle. From germline, CDR1 is DFQATT and CDR2 SNEGSKA (reference sequence). CDR3 sequence (DNA): TGCAGTGCTAGAGCCCGGGACTTCGGCCGAGACGGGGAGCTGTTTTTT. Translation: CSARARDFGRDGELFF.

The table lists this clonotype with many counts. The V call is TRBV5-1, the J call TRBJ1-2, with D unresolved. Per the germline V gene, CDR1 is SGHRS and CDR2 is YFSETQ. The CDR3 is 13 residues long. V was trimmed by 4 bases and J by 5 bases, leaving 12 bases between them. Here the CDR3 DNA reads TGCGCCAGCAGCCCTGGAGAACCTTATGGCTACACCTTC. Translating it yields CASSPGEPYGYTF.

This clonotype was recorded at least ten times. The V and J genes are TRBV3-1 and TRBJ2-1; D remains ambiguous. V was trimmed by 0 bases and J by 5 bases, leaving 5 bases between them. Per the germline V gene, CDR1 is LGHDT and CDR2 is YNNKEL (reference sequence). The CDR3 consists of 13 residues. CDR3 in amino acids: CASSQDRNNEQFF. CDR3 coding DNA: TGTGCCAGCAGCCAAGATAGGAACAATGAGCAGTTCTTC.